The source of this T cell receptor beta chain is a study of blood T cell repertoires in COVID-19. The CDR3 consists of 17 residues. Trimming at V came to 4 bases and at J to 0 bases, leaving 11 bases not matched to a gene. The germline CDR1 and CDR2 sequences are SGDLS and YYNGEE. The assay was immunoSEQ multiplex PCR, and TCRdb's table has in-frame clones only and misses some. The table has tens of thousands of clones, roughly nine tenths seen once. Input material: peripheral blood. This receptor was identified in a man in his sixties or seventies with acute or convalescent COVID-19. The chain has TRBV9 and TRBJ2-5; 8 nucleotides agree with TRBD1. DNA for the CDR3: TGTGCCAGCAGCCCCCAGATGTGGACAGGGCACCAAGAGACCCAGTACTTC. Translating it yields CASSPQMWTGHQETQYF. The entire variable domain, with the rest obtained from reference TRBV9 and TRBJ2-5, is as follows: DSGVTQTPKHLITATGQRVTLRCSPRSGDLSVYWYQQSLDQGLQFLIQYYNGEERAKGNILERFSAQQFPDLHSELNLSSLELGDSALYFCASSPQMWTGHQETQYFGPGTRLLVL.